Listed here is a single T cell receptor beta chain. Repertoires were generated with immunoSEQ multiplex PCR, while TCRdb's copy carries only in-frame clones and drops some. The table has over 70,000 clones, 86% seen once. Trimming pared 5 bases from V and 4 bases from J, leaving 28 bases between. Germline lookup yields CDR1 MNHNY and CDR2 SVGAGI (reference sequence). This CDR3 has 19 amino acids. This specimen comes from a study of blood T cell repertoires in COVID-19. The sequenced sample was peripheral blood. This receptor was obtained from a human donor in a cohort sampled during active COVID-19. The chain carries TRBV6-6 and TRBJ2-3; maybe TRBD2 (7 bases). The CDR3 region is CASSPRGAGMPRVSDTQYF. In DNA, the CDR3 is TGTGCCAGCAGTCCCAGGGGAGCGGGGATGCCAAGGGTCTCAGATACGCAGTATTTT.